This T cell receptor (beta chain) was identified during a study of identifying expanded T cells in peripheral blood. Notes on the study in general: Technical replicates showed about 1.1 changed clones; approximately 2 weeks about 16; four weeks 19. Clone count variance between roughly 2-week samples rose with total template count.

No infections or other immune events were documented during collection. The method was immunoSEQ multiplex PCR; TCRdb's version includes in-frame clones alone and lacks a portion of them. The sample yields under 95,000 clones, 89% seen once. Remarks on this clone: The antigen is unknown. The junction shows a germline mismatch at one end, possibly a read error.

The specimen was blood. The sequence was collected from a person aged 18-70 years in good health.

Written as DNA, the CDR3 is TGCGCCAGCAGCCAAGACTCTCGAGGGGACCACGAGCAGTACTTC. It yields the protein CASSQDSRGDHEQYF. The rearrangement uses TRBV11-2 and TRBJ2-7; D may be TRBD1 or TRBD2 (5 bases each). Germline V CDR1 and CDR2: SGHAT, FQNNGV. The CDR3 is 15 residues long.